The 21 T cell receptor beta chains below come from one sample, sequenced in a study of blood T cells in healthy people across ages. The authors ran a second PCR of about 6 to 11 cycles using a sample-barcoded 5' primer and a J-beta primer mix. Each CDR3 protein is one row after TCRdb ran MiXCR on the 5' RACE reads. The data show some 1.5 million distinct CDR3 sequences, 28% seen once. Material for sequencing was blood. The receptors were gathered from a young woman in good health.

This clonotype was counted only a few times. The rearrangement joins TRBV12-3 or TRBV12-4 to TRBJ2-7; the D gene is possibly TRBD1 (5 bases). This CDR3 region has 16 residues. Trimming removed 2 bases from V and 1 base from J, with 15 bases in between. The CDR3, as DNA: TGTGCCAGCAGTTTACCCCTCCAGGGCCTTTCCTACGAGCAGTACTTC. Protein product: CASSLPLQGLSYEQYF.

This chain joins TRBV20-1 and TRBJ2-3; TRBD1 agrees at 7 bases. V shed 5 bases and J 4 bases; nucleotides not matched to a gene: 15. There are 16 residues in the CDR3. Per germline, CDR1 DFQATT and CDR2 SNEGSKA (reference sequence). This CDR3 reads CSAGFQTGKVADTQYF. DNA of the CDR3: TGCAGTGCTGGGTTCCAGACAGGGAAGGTGGCAGATACGCAGTATTTT.

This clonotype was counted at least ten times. The CDR3 region is CASRWGIEAKNIQYF. The CDR3 DNA is TGTGCCAGCAGATGGGGAATTGAGGCCAAAAACATTCAGTACTTC. This chain connects TRBV2 to TRBJ2-4; the D is unclear. CDR3 size: 15 residues. Germline-derived CDR1 and CDR2 are SNHLY and FYNNEI. The V gene lost 6 bases and the J gene lost 1 base, with 13 bases spanning the gap.

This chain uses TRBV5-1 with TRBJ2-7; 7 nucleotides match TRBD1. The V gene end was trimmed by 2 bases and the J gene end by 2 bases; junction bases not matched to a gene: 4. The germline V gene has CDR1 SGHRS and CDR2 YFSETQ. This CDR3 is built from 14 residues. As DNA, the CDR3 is TGCGCCAGCAGCTTCGGACAGGAAACCTACGAGCAGTACTTC. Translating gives CASSFGQETYEQYF. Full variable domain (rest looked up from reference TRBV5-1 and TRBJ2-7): KAGVTQTPRYLIKTRGQQVTLSCSPISGHRSVSWYQQTPGQGLQFLFEYFSETQRNKGNFPGRFSGRQFSNSRSEMNVSTLELGDSALYLCASSFGQETYEQYFGPGTRLTVT.

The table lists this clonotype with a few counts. The CDR3 is CASRPKWLAGVHGELFF. CDR3 nucleotides: TGTGCCAGCAGACCTAAATGGCTAGCGGGAGTTCACGGGGAGCTGTTTTTT. The gene calls are TRBV12-3 or TRBV12-4 and TRBJ2-2; TRBD2 aligns across 10 bases. The CDR3 spans 17 residues. The ends lost 6 bases at V and 7 bases at J; junction bases unmatched: 14.

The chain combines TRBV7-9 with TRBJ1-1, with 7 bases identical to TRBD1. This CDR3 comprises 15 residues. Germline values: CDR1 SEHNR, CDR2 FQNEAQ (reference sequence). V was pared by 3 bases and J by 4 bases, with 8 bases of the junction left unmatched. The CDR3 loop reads CASSLDRRQGTEAFF. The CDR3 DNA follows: TGTGCCAGCAGCTTGGACAGGAGACAGGGCACTGAAGCTTTCTTT. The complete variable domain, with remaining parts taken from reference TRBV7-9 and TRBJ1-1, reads DTGVSQNPRHKITKRGQNVTFRCDPISEHNRLYWYRQTLGQGPEFLTYFQNEAQLEKSRLLSDRFSAERPKGSFSTLEIQRTEQGDSAMYLCASSLDRRQGTEAFFGQGTRLTVV.

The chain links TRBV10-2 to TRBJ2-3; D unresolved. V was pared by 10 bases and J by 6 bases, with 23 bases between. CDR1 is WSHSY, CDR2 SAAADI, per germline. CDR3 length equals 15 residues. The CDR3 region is CATRFGGPGGDTQYF. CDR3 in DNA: TGCGCCACCAGATTTGGTGGGCCAGGTGGGGATACGCAGTATTTT.

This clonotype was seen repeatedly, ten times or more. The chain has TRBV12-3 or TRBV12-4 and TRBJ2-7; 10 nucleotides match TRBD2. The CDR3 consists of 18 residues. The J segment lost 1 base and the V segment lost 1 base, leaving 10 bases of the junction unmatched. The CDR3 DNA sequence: TGTGCCAGCAGTTTAGACAGAGCGGGGGGGCCAGGGTCCTACGAGCAGTACTTC. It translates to CASSLDRAGGPGSYEQYF.

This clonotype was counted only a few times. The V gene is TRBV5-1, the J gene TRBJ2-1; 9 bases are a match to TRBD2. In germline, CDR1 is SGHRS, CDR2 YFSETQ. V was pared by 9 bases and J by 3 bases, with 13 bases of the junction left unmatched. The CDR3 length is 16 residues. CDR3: CATREASGELYNEQFF. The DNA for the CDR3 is TGCGCCACCCGGGAGGCTAGCGGGGAACTCTACAATGAGCAGTTCTTC.

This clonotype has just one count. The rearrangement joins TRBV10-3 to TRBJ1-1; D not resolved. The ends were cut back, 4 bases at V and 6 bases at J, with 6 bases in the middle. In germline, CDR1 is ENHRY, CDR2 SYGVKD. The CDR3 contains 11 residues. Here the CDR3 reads CAISGTAEAFF. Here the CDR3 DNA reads TGTGCCATCAGTGGCACAGCTGAAGCTTTCTTT.

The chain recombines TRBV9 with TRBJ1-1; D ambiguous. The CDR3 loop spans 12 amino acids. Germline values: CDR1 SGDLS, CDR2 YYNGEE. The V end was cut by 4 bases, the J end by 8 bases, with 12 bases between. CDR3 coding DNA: TGTGCCAGCAGCCCCCTCGGCGAAGAAGCTTTCTTT. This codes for CASSPLGEEAFF. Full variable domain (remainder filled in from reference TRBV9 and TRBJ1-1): DSGVTQTPKHLITATGQRVTLRCSPRSGDLSVYWYQQSLDQGLQFLIQYYNGEERAKGNILERFSAQQFPDLHSELNLSSLELGDSALYFCASSPLGEEAFFGQGTRLTVV.

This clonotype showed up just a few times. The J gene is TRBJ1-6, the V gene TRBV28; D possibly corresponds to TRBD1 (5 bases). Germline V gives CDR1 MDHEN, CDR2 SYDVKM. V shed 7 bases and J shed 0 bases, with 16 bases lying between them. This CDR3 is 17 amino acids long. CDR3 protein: CASNSGGGRSYNSPLHF. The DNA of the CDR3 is TGTGCCAGCAATAGTGGGGGGGGACGCTCCTATAATTCACCCCTCCACTTT.

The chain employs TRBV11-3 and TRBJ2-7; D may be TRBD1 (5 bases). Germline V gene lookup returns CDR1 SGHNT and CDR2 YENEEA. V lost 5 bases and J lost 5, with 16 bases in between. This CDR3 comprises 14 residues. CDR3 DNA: TGTGCCAGCAGCCAGAGCCCCAGGGCGGACGAGCAGTACTTC. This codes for CASSQSPRADEQYF.

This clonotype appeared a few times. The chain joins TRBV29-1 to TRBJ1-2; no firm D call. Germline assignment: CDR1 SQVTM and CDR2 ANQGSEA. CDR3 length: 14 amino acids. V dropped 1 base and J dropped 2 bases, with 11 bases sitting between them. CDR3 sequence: CSVEGLRENYGYTF. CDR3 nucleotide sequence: TGCAGCGTTGAAGGCTTGCGGGAGAACTATGGCTACACCTTC.

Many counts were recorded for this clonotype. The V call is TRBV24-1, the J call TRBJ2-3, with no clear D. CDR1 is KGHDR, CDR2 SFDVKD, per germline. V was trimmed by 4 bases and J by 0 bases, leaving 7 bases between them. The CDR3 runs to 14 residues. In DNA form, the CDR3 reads TGTGCCACCAGTGACACGGCTAGCACAGATACGCAGTATTTT. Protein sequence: CATSDTASTDTQYF.

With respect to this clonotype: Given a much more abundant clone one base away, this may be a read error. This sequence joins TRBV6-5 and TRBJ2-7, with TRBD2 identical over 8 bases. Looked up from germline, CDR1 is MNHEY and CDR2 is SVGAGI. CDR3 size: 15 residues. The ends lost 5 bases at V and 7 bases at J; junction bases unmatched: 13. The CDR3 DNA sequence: TGTGCCAGCAGTGGGGGGTTAGCGGGAATGGGTGAGCAGTACTTC. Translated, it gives CASSGGLAGMGEQYF.

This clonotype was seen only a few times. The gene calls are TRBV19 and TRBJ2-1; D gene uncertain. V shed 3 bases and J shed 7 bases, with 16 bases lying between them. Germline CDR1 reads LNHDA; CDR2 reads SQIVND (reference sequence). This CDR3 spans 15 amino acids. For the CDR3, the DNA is TGTGCCAGTAGTATTTGGGGTGATCCCGGGAATGAGCAGTTCTTC. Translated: CASSIWGDPGNEQFF.

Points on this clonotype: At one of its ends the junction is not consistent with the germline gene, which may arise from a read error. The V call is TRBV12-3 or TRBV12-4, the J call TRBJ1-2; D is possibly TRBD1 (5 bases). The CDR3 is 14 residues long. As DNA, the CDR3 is TGTACCAGCAGTTTTGGGGCCCTTAACTATGGCTACACCTTC. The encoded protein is CTSSFGALNYGYTF.

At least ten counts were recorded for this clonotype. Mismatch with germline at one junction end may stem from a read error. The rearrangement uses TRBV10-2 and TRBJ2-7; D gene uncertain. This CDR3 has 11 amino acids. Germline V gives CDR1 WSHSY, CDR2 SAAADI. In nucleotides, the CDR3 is TGTGCCAGCAGTGGCCCCTACGAGCAGTACTTC. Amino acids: CASSGPYEQYF.

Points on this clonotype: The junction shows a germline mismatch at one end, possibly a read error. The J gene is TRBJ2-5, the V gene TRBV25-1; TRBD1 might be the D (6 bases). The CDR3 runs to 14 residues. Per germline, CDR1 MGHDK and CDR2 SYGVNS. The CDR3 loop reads CANSRSGAGETQYF. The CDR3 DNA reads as TGTGCCAACAGTAGATCAGGGGCCGGAGAGACCCAGTACTTC.

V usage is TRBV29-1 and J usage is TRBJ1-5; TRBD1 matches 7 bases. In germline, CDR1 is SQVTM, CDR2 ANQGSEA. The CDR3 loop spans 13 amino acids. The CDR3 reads CNVVTGEGQPQHF. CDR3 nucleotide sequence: TGCAACGTGGTTACAGGGGAAGGGCAGCCCCAGCATTTT.